Listed below are T cell receptor beta chains from one sample, sequenced in a study of OX40 agonist ivuxolimab in advanced cancers. TCRdb's table, derived via immunoSEQ multiplex PCR, lists solely in-frame clones and lacks some. The sample lists 35,000 or so clones, approximately 80% occurring once. The sequences come from CD4+ or CD8+ T cells sorted from blood, collected in a trial of the OX40 agonist ivuxolimab. Receptor source: an adult with an advanced solid tumor such as melanoma, head and neck, liver or kidney cancer. Each CDR3 is given with its conserved first and last residue.

TRBV27	TRBJ2-7	CASSSPDSGPYEQYF
TRBV4-1	TRBJ2-7	CASSQVSGPSYEQYF
TRBV27	TRBJ2-1	CASGMPYNEQFF
TRBV30	TRBJ2-1	CAWGTAINEQFF
TRBV19	TRBJ1-2	CASSAMTGLNRYGYTF
TRBV9	TRBJ1-2	CASSVGGGDYGYTF
TRBV28	TRBJ2-7	CASRGGPAPTSYEQYF
TRBV6-5	TRBJ2-7	CASSYRPGLVREQYF
TRBV5-1	TRBJ1-3	CASSPGTGDGNTIYF
TRBV28	TRBJ2-3	CASSPDSGRTDTQYF
TRBV7-9	TRBJ2-1	CASSWLAGAYNEQFF
TRBV5-6	TRBJ2-1	CASSYLAGGRAYNEQFF
TRBV7-6	TRBJ1-5	CASSLGSEGGQPQHF
TRBV4-3	TRBJ1-1	CASTSRTGEDEAFF
TRBV6-6	TRBJ1-1	CASSPGGGTEAFF
TRBV5-1	TRBJ2-1	CASSYLAGGPNEQFF
TRBV6-1	TRBJ1-3	CASSEGQGPSSGNTIYF
TRBV27	TRBJ1-5	CASSLWGNQPQHF
TRBV28	TRBJ1-4	CASSLEDRRNEKLFF
TRBV2	TRBJ2-7	CASRTGTTYYEQYF
TRBV15	TRBJ1-2	CATSRRRQGILYGYTF
TRBV9	TRBJ2-5	CASSASSGGLQETQYF
TRBV28	TRBJ1-2	CASSLYVLNYGYTF
TRBV5-1	TRBJ1-5	CASTLRPQHF
TRBV27	TRBJ1-2	CASTLYGEGPSYGYTF
TRBV9	TRBJ2-1	CASSVESGPLGQFF
TRBV19	TRBJ2-7	CASRPLGNSYEQYF
TRBV4-1	TRBJ2-7	CASSQGGQAARGNYEQYF
TRBV7-8	TRBJ2-5	CASSLKSGGAGVETQYF
TRBV7-3	TRBJ2-7	CASSRAPGQGEQYF
TRBV27	TRBJ2-7	CASSLRGSYEQYF
TRBV5-1	TRBJ2-7	CASSSTGPYEQYF
TRBV13	TRBJ2-7	CASTPAGGLSYEQYF
TRBV7-6	TRBJ2-1	CASSPEGLAGNEQFF
TRBV2	TRBJ2-7	CASSEASLAGTGEQYF
TRBV27	TRBJ2-7	CASSFQLAGAYEQYF
TRBV6-5	TRBJ1-2	CASSTLGGAEGYTF
TRBV6-4	TRBJ1-1	CASSDTGALNTEAFF
TRBV28	TRBJ1-1	CASSSTPDVDNTEAFF
TRBV11-2	TRBJ2-3	CASSKTADTQYF
TRBV27	TRBJ2-2	CASSLSAGDGTGELFF
TRBV27	TRBJ2-1	CASSLESGGLDEQFF
TRBV7-2	TRBJ1-1	CASSAGTVTEAFF
TRBV2	TRBJ2-1	CASSGLTVNEQFF
TRBV19	TRBJ1-2	CASSPLPGNGYTF
TRBV29-1	TRBJ2-3	CSVATDTQYF